This TCR beta chain derives from a study of post-analysis software for immune sequencing data. Findings and caveats of the study: Patients with multiple sclerosis recorded significantly lower normalized Chao1 diversity than controls, the study found. Higher frequency in patients than in controls was seen for several TRBV segments, with TRBV5-6, TRBV5-1 and TRBV20-1 among them.

Sequencing libraries made from TCR beta cDNA carried unique molecular identifiers. TCRdb reanalysed the PCR reads using MiXCR and keeps one entry per CDR3 protein. This table holds some 690,000 distinct CDR3 sequences, 25% to 30% found once. This clonotype was seen a few times. Antigen specificity is unknown. Per germline, CDR1 MGHRA and CDR2 YSYEKL. With 4 bases removed from V and 0 bases from J, the gap between germline ends came to 12 bases. This CDR3 has 15 amino acids. The sequenced material came from blood. The sequence came from a girl aged 10 to 17 with multiple sclerosis. The chain recombines TRBV4-1 with TRBJ1-1; D is ambiguous. The CDR3 sequence: CASSRYTDVNTEAFF. The DNA of the CDR3 is TGCGCCAGCAGCCGGTATACGGATGTGAACACTGAAGCTTTCTTT.